The next 15 T cell receptor beta chains were all read from a single sample in a study of vaccination and CD4 T cells after COVID-19. These receptors are not linked to any known antigen. Described treatment: approximately 11-day PBMC culture with coronavirus spike peptide pools or control peptides (ViraFEST assay). Cultured CD4+ T cell DNA was sequenced using the Oncomine TCR Beta short-read assay. MiXCR, run by TCRdb on the PCR reads, gives a single entry per CDR3 protein. The table includes approximately 5,800 distinct CDR3 sequences, less than 75% detected once. Source material: CD4+ T cells from blood, cultured in vitro. The source of these receptors is a human donor who had recovered from COVID-19.

This chain links TRBV29-1 with TRBJ1-1, with D possibly matching TRBD1 (6 bases). V was trimmed by 6 bases and J by 3 bases, leaving 11 bases between them. Germline V gene sequence: CDR1 SQVTM, CDR2 ANQGSEA. The CDR3 loop spans 12 amino acids. CDR3 protein: CSVAQGDTEAFF. CDR3 nucleotide sequence: TGCAGCGTCGCACAGGGAGACACTGAAGCTTTCTTT.

In its sample, this clonotype was seen a few times. The chain links TRBV20-1 to TRBJ1-2; tentative D call: TRBD1 (5 bases). Trimming pared 6 bases from V and 6 bases from J, leaving 14 bases between. Germline CDR1 and CDR2: DFQATT and SNEGSKA (reference sequence). CDR3 length: 12 residues. The CDR3 DNA sequence: TGCAGTGCCCAGACGGGGGGGGATGGCTACACCTTC. This translates into CSAQTGGDGYTF.

The rearrangement uses TRBV7-2 and TRBJ2-5; the match to TRBD2 covers 8 bases. The CDR3 contains 16 residues. Trimming removed 2 bases from V and 9 bases from J; junction bases left unmatched: 14. CDR1 and CDR2 (germline): SGHTA, FQGNSA. In DNA, the CDR3 is TGTGCCAGCAGCTTAAGGCGGGGGGTAGAGGGGGAGGCCCAGTACTTC. It codes for CASSLRRGVEGEAQYF.

This chain uses TRBV7-2 with TRBJ1-3, with D possibly matching TRBD1 (5 bases). CDR1 and CDR2 (germline): SGHTA, FQGNSA. V lost 2 bases to trimming and J lost 7 bases, with 12 bases between them. This CDR3 is built from 14 residues. The CDR3: CASSLRDVRNTIYF. CDR3 bases: TGTGCCAGCAGCTTAAGGGACGTAAGGAACACCATATATTTT.

The CDR3 DNA follows: TGTGCCAGCGCCAGGGACAGGGCTAATGAAAAACTGTTTTTT. This gives the protein CASARDRANEKLFF. This chain connects TRBV2 to TRBJ1-4; 9 positions agree with TRBD1. The V segment lost 8 bases and the J segment 3 bases; nucleotides outside the gene matches: 4. This CDR3 spans 14 amino acids. From germline, CDR1 is SNHLY and CDR2 FYNNEI.

This clonotype was seen only a few times. The chain couples TRBV20-1 to TRBJ2-1; D remains ambiguous. Trimming pared 7 bases from V and 2 bases from J, leaving 6 bases between. The CDR3 extends over 11 amino acids. Germline V lookup: CDR1 DFQATT, CDR2 SNEGSKA (reference sequence). This chain's CDR3 is CSVPAYNEQFF. CDR3 coding DNA: TGCAGTGTCCCAGCCTACAATGAGCAGTTCTTC.

This clonotype was seen a few times. This rearrangement joins TRBV10-3 to TRBJ1-5; tentatively, D is TRBD1 (5 bases). Germline V gene lookup returns CDR1 ENHRY and CDR2 SYGVKD. Trimming shortened V by 2 bases and J by 6 bases, and 14 bases separated the two germline ends. This CDR3 is 15 amino acids long. CDR3 amino acids: CAISEIDSSAQPQHF. CDR3 in DNA: TGTGCCATCAGTGAGATCGACAGTTCGGCTCAGCCCCAGCATTTT.

The chain joins TRBV7-2 to TRBJ1-1; tentative D call: TRBD1 (5 bases). The CDR3 is 15 amino acids. Trimming cost V 6 bases and J 0 bases, with 14 bases left between them. Germline CDR1 and CDR2: SGHTA and FQGNSA. In DNA, the CDR3 is TGTGCCAGCAGTTACCGGGTGGGGGTGAACACTGAAGCTTTCTTT. Protein: CASSYRVGVNTEAFF.

V usage is TRBV20-1 and J usage is TRBJ2-7; 15 bases match TRBD2. V was clipped by 3 bases and J by 4 bases; unmatched bases: 10. This CDR3 contains 17 residues. The germline V gene has CDR1 DFQATT and CDR2 SNEGSKA (reference sequence). The CDR3 coding sequence is TGCAGTGCTAGCCGAGATTACGGACTAGCGGGAGGGTACGAGCAGTACTTC. This sequence encodes CSASRDYGLAGGYEQYF.

This chain links TRBV7-9 with TRBJ2-2, with TRBD2 identical over 9 bases. Per germline, CDR1 SEHNR and CDR2 FQNEAQ (reference sequence). This CDR3 is 17 amino acids long. The junction had 8 bases not matched to a gene; V was cut back by 1 base and J by 5 bases. CDR3 sequence reads: CASSLDGGRARTGELFF. The DNA for the CDR3 is TGTGCCAGCAGCTTAGACGGCGGGAGGGCCCGAACCGGGGAGCTGTTTTTT.

The rearrangement joins TRBV6-4 to TRBJ1-1; 7 bases are shared with TRBD1. Germline assignment: CDR1 MRHNA and CDR2 SNTAGT. The CDR3 loop spans 13 amino acids. Trimming cost V 6 bases and J 3 bases; bases outside gene matches: 4. CDR3 amino acids: CASSLDRDTEAFF. The CDR3 coding sequence is TGTGCCAGCAGCCTAGACAGGGACACTGAAGCTTTCTTT.

The chain joins TRBV19 to TRBJ1-1; a weak D match, TRBD1 (5 bases). The germline V gene encodes CDR1 LNHDA and CDR2 SQIVND (reference sequence). This CDR3 has 15 amino acids. Between the trimmed V and J ends, which lost 5 bases and 0 bases, there was a span of 13 bases. The CDR3 sequence: CASSSGGALNTEAFF. The CDR3 region has the DNA TGTGCCAGTAGTTCCGGCGGGGCTCTGAACACTGAAGCTTTCTTT.

The J gene is TRBJ1-6, the V gene TRBV20-1, with a possible D match to TRBD1 (5 bases). With 3 bases removed from V and 2 bases from J, the gap between germline ends came to 17 bases. The CDR3 totals 17 residues. Germline CDR1 reads DFQATT; CDR2 reads SNEGSKA (reference sequence). Here the CDR3 reads CSASSVGGTTYNSPLHF. CDR3 coding DNA: TGCAGTGCTAGCAGTGTTGGGGGAACCACCTATAATTCACCCCTCCACTTT.

This clonotype appeared once. The V call is TRBV2, the J call TRBJ1-5; 8 bases line up with TRBD1. V was pared by 7 bases and J by 1 base, with 12 bases of the junction left unmatched. Germline V lookup: CDR1 SNHLY, CDR2 FYNNEI. The CDR3 runs 17 residues. CDR3 bases: TGTGCCAGCATGAGAACTGGACAGGGTGGGAGCAATCAGCCCCAGCATTTT. It is translated as CASMRTGQGGSNQPQHF.

The chain carries TRBV19 and TRBJ1-5, with 8 bases aligning to TRBD1. The V gene's germline CDR1 is LNHDA and CDR2 SQIVND (reference sequence). Trimming cost V 5 bases and J 1 base; bases outside gene matches: 4. The CDR3 runs 15 residues. The CDR3 DNA is TGTGCCAGTAGTGCGAGGACAGGGAGCAATCAGCCCCAGCATTTT. Protein product: CASSARTGSNQPQHF.